What follows are 28 T cell receptor beta chains derived from one specimen sequenced in a study of OX40 agonist ivuxolimab in advanced cancers. Sequencing used immunoSEQ multiplex PCR; TCRdb keeps in-frame clones, though not all of them. The sample lists approximately 61,000 clones; roughly 85% were seen once. The material was CD4+ or CD8+ T cells sorted from blood, obtained in a trial of the OX40 agonist ivuxolimab. The source of these receptors is an adult with an advanced solid tumor such as melanoma, head and neck, liver or kidney cancer.

The rearrangement uses TRBV7-2 and TRBJ2-1; D gene unclear. Looked up from germline, CDR1 is SGHTA and CDR2 is FQGNSA. The V gene lost 1 base and the J gene lost 0 bases, with 4 bases spanning the gap. This CDR3 is built from 14 residues. CDR3 sequence (DNA): TGTGCCAGCAGCTTAGAGAGCTCCTACAATGAGCAGTTCTTC. Protein sequence: CASSLESSYNEQFF.

The rearrangement links TRBV6-5 to TRBJ1-6; D remains unclear. Trimming cost V 4 bases and J 1 base, with 8 bases left between them. There are 15 residues in the CDR3. Per the germline V gene, CDR1 is MNHEY and CDR2 is SVGAGI. In DNA, the CDR3 is TGTGCCAGCAGTTCCTCATGGTCCTATAATTCACCCCTCCACTTT. Translated, it gives CASSSSWSYNSPLHF.

This rearrangement joins TRBV19 to TRBJ2-2; D not certain. Germline CDR1 reads LNHDA; CDR2 reads SQIVND (reference sequence). The CDR3 extends over 13 amino acids. Deletions cut 8 bases from V and 0 bases from J, with 7 bases between. In nucleotides, the CDR3 is TGTGCCAGTGACTCAACGAACACCGGGGAGCTGTTTTTT. This sequence encodes CASDSTNTGELFF.

The chain couples TRBV6-1 to TRBJ2-1; 14 nucleotides line up with TRBD2. The length of the CDR3 is 17 residues. Germline CDR1 reads MNHNS; CDR2 reads SASEGT. V lost 2 bases, J lost 6 bases, and 6 bases stayed unmatched. CDR3 sequence: CASSELLTSGGGNEQFF. The CDR3 DNA reads as TGTGCCAGCAGTGAATTATTGACTAGCGGGGGGGGCAATGAGCAGTTCTTC.

The V call is TRBV7-8, the J call TRBJ1-2; D not certain. V was clipped by 2 bases and J by 3 bases, with 7 bases between them. CDR1 and CDR2 (germline): SGHVS, FQNEAQ. The CDR3 contains 13 residues. Here the CDR3 reads CASSLNADYGYTF. DNA for the CDR3: TGTGCCAGCAGCTTAAATGCAGACTATGGCTACACCTTC.

A single count supports this clone. This chain joins TRBV5-1 and TRBJ2-3; D not resolved. The germline V and J ends were trimmed by 4 bases and 2 bases, with 5 bases remaining between them. The CDR3 spans 12 residues. Germline V gene lookup returns CDR1 SGHRS and CDR2 YFSETQ. CDR3 nucleotides: TGCGCCAGCAGCATATACACAGATACGCAGTATTTT. This translates into CASSIYTDTQYF.

The chain carries TRBV7-2 and TRBJ2-2; 7 bases fit TRBD1. Trimming at V came to 5 bases and at J to 0 bases, leaving 6 bases not matched to a gene. The CDR3 totals 16 residues. Germline CDR1 reads SGHTA; CDR2 reads FQGNSA. The CDR3, as DNA: TGTGCCAGCAGCCTCTACCAGGGGGCGAACACCGGGGAGCTGTTTTTT. It yields the protein CASSLYQGANTGELFF.

The chain employs TRBV5-1 and TRBJ2-3; 16 bases are shared with TRBD2. This CDR3 has 19 residues. V shed 5 bases, J shed 6 bases, and the junction held 15 bases outside the gene matches. CDR1 and CDR2 (germline): SGHRS, YFSETQ. The CDR3 sequence is CASSLTGTSGGAGQDTQYF. Here the CDR3 DNA reads TGCGCCAGCAGTTTGACCGGGACTAGCGGGGGGGCCGGGCAGGATACGCAGTATTTT.

The V gene is TRBV10-2, the J gene TRBJ1-1, with D possibly matching TRBD1 (6 bases). There are 13 residues in the CDR3. With 6 bases removed from V and 1 base from J, the gap between germline ends came to 9 bases. Germline V gene lookup returns CDR1 WSHSY and CDR2 SAAADI. CDR3 DNA sequence: TGCGCCAGCAGAGAGGACAGGAACACTGAAGCTTTCTTT. Protein sequence: CASREDRNTEAFF.

This chain joins TRBV25-1 and TRBJ1-2; tentative D call: TRBD1 (5 bases). Germline V gene lookup returns CDR1 MGHDK and CDR2 SYGVNS. V was shortened by 3 bases and J by 5 bases, with 16 bases between the two germline ends. This CDR3 region has 15 residues. This CDR3 reads CASSDGGVRAYGYTF. CDR3 coding DNA: TGTGCCAGCAGTGATGGAGGGGTAAGGGCATATGGCTACACCTTC.

CDR3 amino acids: CASRHNQGGGTADTQYF. The CDR3 DNA reads TGTGCCAGCAGACACAATCAGGGCGGGGGGACGGCAGATACGCAGTATTTT. The chain uses TRBV9 and TRBJ2-3; 8 bases align to TRBD2. The V and J ends lost 5 bases and 4 bases, in that order; junction bases with no gene match: 15. CDR1 and CDR2 from the germline V gene are SGDLS and YYNGEE. The CDR3 is 17 amino acids.

This sequence joins TRBV7-2 and TRBJ2-3; 11 bases match TRBD2. Trimming took 2 bases from V and 6 from J; bases not matched to a gene: 7. This CDR3 has 16 residues. The germline V gene has CDR1 SGHTA and CDR2 FQGNSA. DNA of the CDR3: TGTGCCAGCAGCTTAACTAGCGGGGGCGGGGGGGATACGCAGTATTTT. It specifies CASSLTSGGGGDTQYF.

This clone was detected only once. This chain connects TRBV6-1 to TRBJ1-2; 8 nucleotides agree with TRBD1. The CDR3 has 13 residues. V trimming: 6 bases; J trimming: 5 bases; junction bases outside the gene matches: 5. The germline V gene has CDR1 MNHNS and CDR2 SASEGT. In nucleotides, the CDR3 is TGTGCCAGCAGCTTTCAGGGGGCGTATGGCTACACCTTC. This sequence encodes CASSFQGAYGYTF.

J is TRBJ1-3 and V is TRBV6-5, with TRBD1 as a possible D gene (5 bases). V lost 0 bases and J 15 bases, leaving 12 bases between the germline ends. Germline V gene lookup returns CDR1 MNHEY and CDR2 SVGAGI. This CDR3 has 12 residues. Written as DNA, the CDR3 is TGTGCCAGCAGTTACTCCACAGGTACCTCATATTTT. Its protein is CASSYSTGTSYF.

The J gene is TRBJ2-6, the V gene TRBV10-3; no clear D. CDR1 and CDR2 (germline): ENHRY, SYGVKD. This CDR3 region has 16 residues. V lost 3 bases and J lost 0, with 9 bases in between. CDR3 loop: CAISEGLSSGANVLTF. Here the CDR3 DNA reads TGTGCCATCAGTGAAGGTCTAAGCTCTGGGGCCAACGTCCTGACTTTC.

This sequence joins TRBV18 and TRBJ1-1; weak D call: TRBD1 (5 bases). This CDR3 spans 12 amino acids. CDR1 is KGHSH, CDR2 LQKENI, per germline. V dropped 4 bases and J dropped 10 bases, with 13 bases sitting between them. DNA for the CDR3: TGTGCCAGCTCACTTGACAGAGATACAGCTTTCTTT. This codes for CASSLDRDTAFF.

This rearrangement joins TRBV10-2 to TRBJ2-5; D is possibly TRBD1 (6 bases). In germline, CDR1 is WSHSY, CDR2 SAAADI. Trimming took 7 bases from V and 5 from J, leaving 17 bases between them. The CDR3 extends over 14 amino acids. In DNA, the CDR3 is TGCGCCAGCAACACGAGGGGGATAGACGAGACCCAGTACTTC. Protein sequence: CASNTRGIDETQYF.

The chain uses TRBV9 and TRBJ2-3, with no clear D. V lost 4 bases, J lost 1 base, and 10 bases lay in between. Germline assignment: CDR1 SGDLS and CDR2 YYNGEE. CDR3 size: 14 residues. DNA for the CDR3: TGTGCCAGCAGCCGCAATGGGGGCACAGATACGCAGTATTTT. Its protein is CASSRNGGTDTQYF.

The chain couples TRBV4-3 to TRBJ1-1; D gene ambiguous. Germline V gene lookup returns CDR1 LGHNA and CDR2 YSLEER. The CDR3 has 13 residues. Deletions cut 0 bases from V and 11 bases from J, with 13 bases between. Written as DNA, the CDR3 is TGCGCCAGCAGCCAAGAACGGGGAATGGGGGCTTTCTTT. This sequence encodes CASSQERGMGAFF.

J is TRBJ1-2 and V is TRBV6-5; 9 bases match TRBD1. Germline CDR1 reads MNHEY; CDR2 reads SVGAGI. V gave up 6 bases and J gave up 4 bases; unmatched junction bases: 9. The CDR3 spans 15 residues. CDR3 region: CASSPRQGVGYGYTF. For the CDR3, the DNA is TGTGCCAGCAGCCCTCGACAGGGGGTGGGCTATGGCTACACCTTC.

The chain combines TRBV7-6 with TRBJ2-1; tentative D call: TRBD1 (6 bases). V was clipped by 5 bases and J by 5 bases, with 10 bases between them. CDR3 size: 13 residues. The V gene's germline CDR1 is SGHVS and CDR2 FNYEAQ. The CDR3 nucleotides are TGTGCCAGCAGCCTAGGACAGCACAATGAGCAGTTCTTC. It specifies CASSLGQHNEQFF.

As DNA, the CDR3 is TGTGCCAGCAGCTCGTCGACAGGGGGGCTGGATACGCAGTATTTT. Translating it yields CASSSSTGGLDTQYF. The genes are TRBV7-2 and TRBJ2-3, with TRBD1 identical over 9 bases. V lost 4 bases to trimming and J lost 6 bases; unmatched junction nucleotides: 8. CDR1 and CDR2 (germline): SGHTA, FQGNSA. The CDR3 extends over 15 amino acids.

This sequence joins TRBV13 and TRBJ1-1; D unclear. Germline-derived CDR1 and CDR2 are PRHDT and FYEKMQ (reference sequence). V was clipped by 8 bases and J by 4 bases, with 14 bases between them. The CDR3 runs 13 residues. The CDR3 region is CASGFVGGTEAFF. Written as DNA, the CDR3 is TGTGCCAGCGGGTTCGTGGGAGGCACTGAAGCTTTCTTT.

The chain joins TRBV7-9 to TRBJ1-2; 10 bases align to TRBD1. Germline-derived CDR1 and CDR2 are SEHNR and FQNEAQ (reference sequence). The CDR3 is 12 residues long. The V gene end was trimmed by 6 bases and the J gene end by 8 bases; junction bases not matched to a gene: 3. The CDR3 loop reads CASRGDRGGYTF. DNA of the CDR3: TGTGCCAGCAGGGGGGACAGGGGAGGCTACACCTTC.

V usage is TRBV6-1 and J usage is TRBJ2-7; D remains unclear. Trimming removed 8 bases from V and 0 bases from J, with 8 bases in between. The CDR3 spans 12 residues. Germline V gene data show CDR1 as MNHNS and CDR2 as SASEGT. The CDR3 DNA is TGTGCCAGCGAGACGGACTCCTACGAGCAGTACTTC. Protein: CASETDSYEQYF.

The chain employs TRBV14 and TRBJ2-1, with TRBD2 matching over 7 bases. This CDR3 spans 16 amino acids. The V and J ends lost 1 base and 4 bases, in that order; junction bases with no gene match: 7. Germline V gene data show CDR1 as SGHDN and CDR2 as FVKESK. The DNA of the CDR3 is TGTGCCAGCAGCCAAGTGAACGGGGGGAAGTACAATGAGCAGTTCTTC. Translation: CASSQVNGGKYNEQFF.

CDR3 sequence (DNA): TGTGCCAGCGGAATGAGCGGCTCTAATGAAAAACTGTTTTTT. It is translated as CASGMSGSNEKLFF. The chain links TRBV6-5 to TRBJ1-4; no definite D call. There are 14 residues in the CDR3. Germline V lookup: CDR1 MNHEY, CDR2 SVGAGI. The V end was cut by 8 bases, the J end by 3 bases, with 13 bases between.

The chain joins TRBV25-1 to TRBJ1-4, with D unclear. Germline assignment: CDR1 MGHDK and CDR2 SYGVNS. V was cut by 5 bases and J by 5 bases, with 12 bases left in between. The CDR3 extends over 14 amino acids. Here the CDR3 DNA reads TGTGCCAGCAGTCAACACTCCCGGAATGAAAAACTGTTTTTT. Residues: CASSQHSRNEKLFF. The full variable domain, with the rest looked up from reference TRBV25-1 and TRBJ1-4, is EADIYQTPRYLVIGTGKKITLECSQTMGHDKMYWYQQDPGMELHLIHYSYGVNSTEKGDLSSESTVSRIRTEHFPLTLESARPSHTSQYLCASSQHSRNEKLFFGSGTQLSVL.